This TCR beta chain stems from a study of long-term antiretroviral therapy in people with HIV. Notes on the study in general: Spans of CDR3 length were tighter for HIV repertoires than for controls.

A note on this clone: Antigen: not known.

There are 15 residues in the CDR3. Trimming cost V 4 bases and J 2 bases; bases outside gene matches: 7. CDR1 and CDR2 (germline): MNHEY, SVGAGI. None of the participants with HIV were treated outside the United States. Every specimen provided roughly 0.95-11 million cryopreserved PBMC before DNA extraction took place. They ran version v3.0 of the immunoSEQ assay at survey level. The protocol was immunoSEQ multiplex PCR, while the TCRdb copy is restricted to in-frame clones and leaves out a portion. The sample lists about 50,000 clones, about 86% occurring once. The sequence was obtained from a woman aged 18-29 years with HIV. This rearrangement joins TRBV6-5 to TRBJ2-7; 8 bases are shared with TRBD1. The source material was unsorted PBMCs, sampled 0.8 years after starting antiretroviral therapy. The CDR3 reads CASSSMDRETYEQYF. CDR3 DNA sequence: TGTGCCAGCAGTTCGATGGACAGGGAGACCTACGAGCAGTACTTC.